The 23 T cell receptor beta chains below were found in one sample sequenced in a study of cytomegalovirus exposure and HLA in healthy donors. The PCR was carried out with 60 Vbeta primers and 13 Jbeta primers. TCRdb's copy holds only in-frame clones and misses some; the assay was immunoSEQ multiplex PCR. The table lists 210,000 or so clones, over 75% of them singletons. Sequenced sample: PBMCs. All receptors derive from a girl aged 2 to 10 in good health and CMV-seronegative.

This clone appeared once. The chain has TRBV7-6 and TRBJ1-4; D might be TRBD1 (5 bases). CDR3 length: 15 residues. V was cut by 6 bases and J by 0 bases, with 11 bases left in between. The germline V gene has CDR1 SGHVS and CDR2 FNYEAQ. The CDR3 loop reads CASRRGPATNEKLFF. The DNA of the CDR3 is TGTGCCAGCAGAAGGGGTCCAGCAACTAATGAAAAACTGTTTTTT.

This clone was seen a few times. This chain joins TRBV5-1 and TRBJ2-3; D is possibly TRBD2 (6 bases). Germline loops: CDR1 SGHRS, CDR2 YFSETQ. The CDR3 is 16 amino acids. Trimming pared 3 bases from V and 3 bases from J, leaving 17 bases between. This CDR3 reads CASSSGLSYETDTQYF. The CDR3 region has the DNA TGCGCCAGCAGCTCCGGACTATCATACGAGACAGATACGCAGTATTTT.

V is TRBV19 and J is TRBJ1-5; TRBD1 matches 12 bases. The CDR3 spans 17 residues. Trimming at V came to 6 bases and at J to 4 bases, leaving 10 bases not matched to a gene. Per the germline V gene, CDR1 is LNHDA and CDR2 is SQIVND (reference sequence). In DNA, the CDR3 is TGTGCCAGTAGAGAGGGGCCGGGACAGGGGGCAAATCAGCCCCAGCATTTT. This gives the protein CASREGPGQGANQPQHF.

The J gene is TRBJ2-3, the V gene TRBV7-9; the D gene is possibly TRBD1 (5 bases). Looked up from germline, CDR1 is SEHNR and CDR2 is FQNEAQ (reference sequence). Trimming removed 5 bases from V and 2 bases from J, with 17 bases in between. This CDR3 is 16 amino acids long. DNA for the CDR3: TGTGCCAGCAGCCCACCAGCGATGGGGCTCACAGATACGCAGTATTTT. Amino acids: CASSPPAMGLTDTQYF.

The V gene is TRBV10-3, the J gene TRBJ2-5; D ambiguous. The CDR3 consists of 13 residues. The germline gives CDR1 ENHRY, CDR2 SYGVKD. Between the trimmed V and J ends, which lost 1 base and 3 bases, there was a span of 6 bases. The CDR3 DNA reads as TGTGCCATCAGTGAGTTTAGAAAAGAGACCCAGTACTTC. Residues: CAISEFRKETQYF.

The V and J genes are TRBV2 and TRBJ2-7; 8 bases agree with TRBD2. Germline V gene lookup returns CDR1 SNHLY and CDR2 FYNNEI. This CDR3 region has 14 residues. V shed 6 bases, J shed 3 bases, and the junction held 7 bases outside the gene matches. In nucleotides, the CDR3 is TGTGCCAGCAGGGCCAGCGGGAGCGGCTACGAGCAGTACTTC. Translated, it gives CASRASGSGYEQYF.

The V and J genes are TRBV10-3 and TRBJ1-1; TRBD1 matches at 7 bases. This CDR3 comprises 14 residues. The germline V gene has CDR1 ENHRY and CDR2 SYGVKD. J was trimmed by 3 bases and V by 3 bases; bases with no gene match: 4. The DNA of the CDR3 is TGTGCCATCAGTGATCCAGGGGGTGACACTGAAGCTTTCTTT. It yields the protein CAISDPGGDTEAFF.

The chain links TRBV27 to TRBJ1-2; a possible D gene is TRBD1 (5 bases). The germline V and J ends were trimmed by 3 bases and 4 bases, with 15 bases remaining between them. CDR1 and CDR2 from the germline V gene are MNHEY and SMNVEV (reference sequence). The CDR3 totals 15 residues. Here the CDR3 DNA reads TGTGCCAGCAGTTTTGCGGGGCAATCGAGCTATGGCTACACCTTC. It encodes CASSFAGQSSYGYTF.

This clone was detected only once. This sequence joins TRBV23-1 and TRBJ2-2; D remains unclear. TRBV23-1 is given ORF status, its function remaining uncertain. V gave up 7 bases and J gave up 1 base, with 7 bases separating them. The CDR3 contains 13 residues. CDR3 loop: CASTRRNTGELFF. The CDR3 DNA is TGCGCCAGCACGCGCCGGAACACCGGGGAGCTGTTTTTT.

The V and J genes are TRBV6-6 and TRBJ2-4; 7 bases align to TRBD1. The germline CDR1 and CDR2 sequences are MNHNY and SVGAGI (reference sequence). CDR3 size: 15 residues. V dropped 4 bases and J dropped 7; count of bases not matched to a gene: 10. The CDR3 reads CASSSLRTGQNIQYF. CDR3 nucleotide sequence: TGTGCCAGCAGTTCCCTTAGGACAGGCCAGAACATTCAGTACTTC.

This clone was counted once. The same CDR3 arises from other DNA sequences in this sample as well. This chain links TRBV5-1 with TRBJ2-2, with 14 bases matching TRBD2. The germline V gene encodes CDR1 SGHRS and CDR2 YFSETQ. V was pared by 0 bases and J by 6 bases, with 1 base of the junction left unmatched. The CDR3 is 16 residues long. The CDR3 protein is CASSLGLAGGPGELFF. The CDR3 DNA reads as TGCGCCAGCAGCTTGGGACTAGCGGGGGGGCCCGGGGAGCTGTTTTTT. The complete variable domain, with remaining parts taken from reference TRBV5-1 and TRBJ2-2, reads KAGVTQTPRYLIKTRGQQVTLSCSPISGHRSVSWYQQTPGQGLQFLFEYFSETQRNKGNFPGRFSGRQFSNSRSEMNVSTLELGDSALYLCASSLGLAGGPGELFFGEGSRLTVL.

The rearrangement joins TRBV11-2 to TRBJ2-1, with TRBD2 matching over 7 bases. Per the germline V gene, CDR1 is SGHAT and CDR2 is FQNNGV. The CDR3 has 15 amino acids. Trimming removed 5 bases from V and 6 bases from J; junction bases left unmatched: 10. CDR3 protein: CASSPGLRAFNEQFF. The DNA of the CDR3 is TGTGCCAGCAGCCCGGGACTAAGGGCATTCAATGAGCAGTTCTTC.

This clone appeared a single time. The rearrangement uses TRBV10-2 and TRBJ2-1; 8 nucleotides match TRBD2. V gave up 3 bases and J gave up 4 bases; unmatched junction bases: 5. Germline V gene lookup returns CDR1 WSHSY and CDR2 SAAADI. This CDR3 has 15 residues. CDR3 in amino acids: CASSDGSGVYNEQFF. The CDR3 region has the DNA TGCGCCAGCAGTGATGGTAGCGGGGTTTACAATGAGCAGTTCTTC.

The chain is built from TRBV10-3 and TRBJ1-1, with 10 nucleotides matching TRBD1. The J segment lost 5 bases and the V segment lost 8 bases, leaving 8 bases of the junction unmatched. CDR1 is ENHRY, CDR2 SYGVKD, per germline. CDR3 length: 14 amino acids. The CDR3 nucleotides read TGTGCCATCCGATGGACAGGGGGGAATACTGAAGCTTTCTTT. This gives the protein CAIRWTGGNTEAFF.

This clone showed up just once. This chain joins TRBV18 and TRBJ1-3; D uncertain. Germline-derived CDR1 and CDR2 are KGHSH and LQKENI. The V end was cut by 4 bases, the J end by 2 bases, with 12 bases between. The CDR3 has 15 amino acids. The CDR3, as DNA: TGTGCCAGCTCACTAGAGGGTGTAGCTGGAAACACCATATATTTT. This sequence encodes CASSLEGVAGNTIYF.

The chain links TRBV10-1 to TRBJ2-3, with 7 bases matching TRBD1. The CDR3 consists of 14 residues. J was trimmed by 2 bases and V by 10 bases; bases with no gene match: 9. CDR1 is WNHNN and CDR2 is SYGVQD in the germline V gene (reference sequence). For the CDR3, the DNA is TGCGCCACCCCTACAGGGGTCTACACAGATACGCAGTATTTT. Amino acids: CATPTGVYTDTQYF.

This sequence joins TRBV7-2 and TRBJ2-1; D is unresolved. The CDR3 spans 13 residues. Trimming took off 3 bases at V and 2 bases at J, with 5 bases between the two ends. Germline CDR1 SGHTA, CDR2 FQGNSA. CDR3 sequence (DNA): TGTGCCAGCAGCTTCCCCACCTACAATGAGCAGTTCTTC. This encodes CASSFPTYNEQFF.

A single count supports this clone. The rearrangement links TRBV6-5 to TRBJ1-2; D is possibly TRBD1 (5 bases). V was clipped by 10 bases and J by 5 bases, with 11 bases between them. Germline CDR1 reads MNHEY; CDR2 reads SVGAGI. This CDR3 is built from 11 residues. CDR3 DNA sequence: TGTGCCACCACTCAGGGTTATGGCTACACCTTC. It codes for CATTQGYGYTF.

The chain couples TRBV2 to TRBJ2-7; D possibly corresponds to TRBD2 (6 bases). V was pared by 6 bases and J by 2 bases, with 17 bases between. Germline-derived CDR1 and CDR2 are SNHLY and FYNNEI. The CDR3 covers 15 residues. The CDR3 DNA reads as TGTGCCAGCAGCGCCCCGGGACTCCTAACCTACGAGCAGTACTTC. Its translation is CASSAPGLLTYEQYF.

The gene calls are TRBV4-1 and TRBJ1-2; D may be TRBD1 (6 bases). V was cut by 3 bases and J by 2 bases, with 16 bases left in between. The CDR3 totals 16 residues. Germline V gene data show CDR1 as MGHRA and CDR2 as YSYEKL. The CDR3 region is CASSQDSKTSNYGYTF. The DNA for the CDR3 is TGCGCCAGCAGCCAGGACAGCAAGACATCGAACTATGGCTACACCTTC.

The rearrangement joins TRBV7-2 to TRBJ2-7; TRBD1 might be the D (5 bases). Germline values: CDR1 SGHTA, CDR2 FQGNSA. The CDR3 consists of 14 residues. Trimming pared 5 bases from V and 3 bases from J, leaving 14 bases between. CDR3 coding DNA: TGTGCCAGCAGCCCCTCATACAGGAACTACGAGCAGTACTTC. Amino acid sequence: CASSPSYRNYEQYF. Full variable domain (rest looked up from reference TRBV7-2 and TRBJ2-7): GAGVSQSPSNKVTEKGKDVELRCDPISGHTALYWYRQSLGQGLEFLIYFQGNSAPDKSGLPSDRFSAERTGGSVSTLTIQRTQQEDSAVYLCASSPSYRNYEQYFGPGTRLTVT.

The gene calls are TRBV6-1 and TRBJ2-6; 8 bases match TRBD1. The CDR3 length is 16 residues. The V and J ends lost 3 bases and 2 bases, in that order; junction bases with no gene match: 3. Germline CDR1 and CDR2: MNHNS and SASEGT. The chain's CDR3 is CASSETGVPGANVLTF. In DNA form, the CDR3 reads TGTGCCAGCAGTGAGACAGGGGTCCCTGGGGCCAACGTCCTGACTTTC.

V and J are TRBV25-1 and TRBJ2-1, with 8 bases that match TRBD1. The V gene's germline CDR1 is MGHDK and CDR2 SYGVNS. The CDR3 length is 13 residues. V gave up 4 bases and J gave up 7 bases; unmatched junction bases: 3. CDR3 protein: CASSGGQENEQFF. In nucleotides, the CDR3 is TGTGCCAGCAGTGGGGGACAGGAAAATGAGCAGTTCTTC.